This is a list of T cell receptor beta chains from one sample in a study of cytomegalovirus exposure and HLA in healthy donors. Only in-frame clones appear in the TCRdb table, and some are missing; sequencing was by immunoSEQ multiplex PCR. The profile covers approximately 150,000 clones, with more than 75% appearing a single time and 1.8% taken by the ten largest. Sequencing input: PBMCs. These receptors came from a middle-aged man in good health and CMV-seronegative. The CDR3 runs from the conserved cysteine through the conserved F or W. D genes are given only for firm matches. For some rows the clone size is stated as once, few or many, or as a class when expanded; others skip it.

clone size: -
V gene: TRBV5-1
J gene: TRBJ2-6
D gene: -
CDR3 protein: CASSRTTGANGLTF
CDR3 DNA: TGCGCCAGCAGCCGAACCACTGGGGCCAACGGCCTGACTTTC

clone size: -
V gene: TRBV7-6
J gene: TRBJ2-7
D gene: TRBD1
CDR3 protein: CASSQLTGQGQYF
CDR3 DNA: TGTGCCAGCAGCCAATTGACAGGGCAGGGGCAGTACTTC

clone size: -
V gene: TRBV6-1
J gene: TRBJ2-3
D gene: TRBD1
CDR3 protein: CASSDPGTEVSTDTQYF
CDR3 DNA: TGTGCCAGCAGTGATCCCGGGACAGAGGTTAGCACAGATACGCAGTATTTT

clone size: -
V gene: TRBV7-2
J gene: TRBJ2-3
D gene: -
CDR3 protein: CASSLVKAGGPTDTQYF
CDR3 DNA: TGTGCCAGCAGCTTAGTCAAGGCGGGCGGCCCCACAGATACGCAGTATTTT

clone size: -
V gene: TRBV28
J gene: TRBJ2-7
D gene: TRBD2
CDR3 protein: CASSSGGRREQYF
CDR3 DNA: TGTGCCAGCAGCTCGGGGGGGAGGCGCGAGCAGTACTTC

clone size: -
V gene: TRBV19
J gene: TRBJ2-7
D gene: TRBD1
CDR3 protein: CASSIRGYYEQYF
CDR3 DNA: TGTGCCAGTAGTATCAGGGGGTACTACGAGCAGTACTTC

clone size: -
V gene: TRBV7-3
J gene: TRBJ1-1
D gene: -
CDR3 protein: CASSPGGVGTRLSTEAFF
CDR3 DNA: TGTGCCAGCAGCCCCGGGGGGGTGGGTACCCGGTTGAGCACTGAAGCTTTCTTT

clone size: -
V gene: TRBV7-2
J gene: TRBJ2-2
D gene: -
CDR3 protein: CASSLWRGNTGELFF
CDR3 DNA: TGTGCCAGCAGCTTATGGCGGGGGAACACCGGGGAGCTGTTTTTT

clone size: -
V gene: TRBV6-5
J gene: TRBJ2-5
D gene: -
CDR3 protein: CASSYVGEETQYF
CDR3 DNA: TGTGCCAGCAGTTATGTCGGGGAAGAGACCCAGTACTTC

clone size: -
V gene: TRBV2
J gene: TRBJ1-4
D gene: TRBD1
CDR3 protein: CASSWTGGEKLFF
CDR3 DNA: TGTGCCAGCAGTTGGACAGGCGGTGAAAAACTGTTTTTT

clone size: -
V gene: TRBV6-6
J gene: TRBJ2-1
D gene: -
CDR3 protein: CASRRTGGGTYNEQFF
CDR3 DNA: TGTGCCAGCAGGAGGACTGGCGGGGGCACCTACAATGAGCAGTTCTTC

clone size: -
V gene: TRBV28
J gene: TRBJ2-7
D gene: TRBD2
CDR3 protein: CASSLSGGRYEQYF
CDR3 DNA: TGTGCCAGCAGTTTATCGGGGGGGCGCTACGAGCAGTACTTC

clone size: -
V gene: TRBV4-1
J gene: TRBJ1-5
D gene: TRBD1
CDR3 protein: CASSQGWGQGQPQHF
CDR3 DNA: TGCGCCAGCAGCCAAGGCTGGGGACAGGGGCAGCCCCAGCATTTT

clone size: -
V gene: TRBV4-2
J gene: TRBJ2-7
D gene: TRBD1
CDR3 protein: CASSQFWTGDTRTYEQYF
CDR3 DNA: TGTGCCAGCAGCCAATTTTGGACAGGAGATACCCGAACCTACGAGCAGTACTTC

clone size: -
V gene: TRBV23-1
J gene: TRBJ2-3
D gene: TRBD2
CDR3 protein: CASSQWSLAGTDTQYF
CDR3 DNA: TGCGCCAGCAGTCAATGGTCCCTAGCGGGCACAGATACGCAGTATTTT

clone size: few
V gene: TRBV10-2
J gene: TRBJ2-1
D gene: -
CDR3 protein: CASTSQNWNEQFF
CDR3 DNA: TGCGCCAGCACTAGCCAGAATTGGAATGAGCAGTTCTTC

clone size: -
V gene: TRBV28
J gene: TRBJ1-3
D gene: -
CDR3 protein: CASQGRNSGNTIYF
CDR3 DNA: TGTGCCAGCCAAGGGAGGAACTCTGGAAACACCATATATTTT

clone size: -
V gene: TRBV6-5
J gene: TRBJ1-1
D gene: -
CDR3 protein: CASVGVSMNTEAFF
CDR3 DNA: TGTGCCAGCGTGGGCGTATCAATGAACACTGAAGCTTTCTTT

clone size: -
V gene: TRBV5-4
J gene: TRBJ1-2
D gene: TRBD1
CDR3 protein: CASSEGQNFNYGYTF
CDR3 DNA: TGTGCCAGCAGCGAGGGACAGAACTTTAACTATGGCTACACCTTC

clone size: medium-sized
V gene: TRBV4-1
J gene: TRBJ1-1
D gene: -
CDR3 protein: CASSQGRLGDTEAFF
CDR3 DNA: TGCGCCAGCAGCCAAGGCAGGCTAGGGGACACTGAAGCTTTCTTT

clone size: -
V gene: TRBV4-2
J gene: TRBJ2-1
D gene: -
CDR3 protein: CASSQLDEQFF
CDR3 DNA: TGTGCCAGCAGCCAATTAGATGAGCAGTTCTTC

clone size: -
V gene: TRBV7-2
J gene: TRBJ2-6
D gene: TRBD2
CDR3 protein: CASTHKGTGGTTGANGLTF
CDR3 DNA: TGTGCCAGCACCCATAAAGGGACGGGCGGGACTACTGGGGCCAACGGCCTGACTTTC

clone size: -
V gene: TRBV2
J gene: TRBJ2-7
D gene: TRBD1
CDR3 protein: CASRGMGQGGNEQYF
CDR3 DNA: TGTGCCAGCAGAGGGATGGGACAGGGTGGTAACGAGCAGTACTTC

clone size: -
V gene: TRBV5-4
J gene: TRBJ2-6
D gene: TRBD1
CDR3 protein: CASSLKDRVAGANGLTF
CDR3 DNA: TGTGCCAGCAGCTTGAAGGACAGGGTAGCTGGGGCCAACGGCCTGACTTTC

clone size: once
V gene: TRBV21-1
J gene: TRBJ1-4
D gene: -
CDR3 protein: CASSETGPRAFATNEKLFF
CDR3 DNA: TGTGCCAGCAGCGAGACAGGTCCGAGGGCTTTTGCAACTAATGAAAAACTGTTTTTT

clone size: -
V gene: TRBV4-3
J gene: TRBJ2-5
D gene: TRBD1
CDR3 protein: CASSQQGAEFRETQYF
CDR3 DNA: TGCGCCAGCAGCCAACAGGGGGCGGAATTTAGGGAGACCCAGTACTTC

clone size: -
V gene: TRBV6-1
J gene: TRBJ2-1
D gene: TRBD2
CDR3 protein: CASNIAGGDYNEQFF
CDR3 DNA: TGTGCCAGCAACATAGCGGGAGGCGACTACAATGAGCAGTTCTTC

clone size: -
V gene: TRBV7-2
J gene: TRBJ2-2
D gene: -
CDR3 protein: CASSRTRGSLSPGELFF
CDR3 DNA: TGTGCCAGCAGCCGGACGCGAGGGAGCCTCTCCCCCGGGGAGCTGTTTTTT

clone size: -
V gene: TRBV6-5
J gene: TRBJ2-7
D gene: -
CDR3 protein: CASSGGSYEQYF
CDR3 DNA: TGTGCCAGCAGTGGCGGGTCCTACGAGCAGTACTTC

clone size: -
V gene: TRBV6-5
J gene: TRBJ2-7
D gene: TRBD2
CDR3 protein: CASSLRLAGAYEQYF
CDR3 DNA: TGTGCCAGCAGTCTACGACTAGCGGGAGCCTACGAGCAGTACTTC

clone size: -
V gene: TRBV28
J gene: TRBJ2-4
D gene: -
CDR3 protein: CASSPPGGPQNIQYF
CDR3 DNA: TGTGCCAGCAGTCCCCCCGGAGGACCCCAAAACATTCAGTACTTC

clone size: -
V gene: TRBV6-4
J gene: TRBJ2-1
D gene: TRBD2
CDR3 protein: CASSEAGGYNEQFF
CDR3 DNA: TGTGCCAGCAGTGAAGCGGGGGGGTACAATGAGCAGTTCTTC

clone size: few
V gene: TRBV28
J gene: TRBJ2-7
D gene: TRBD2
CDR3 protein: CASSLGTSGYEQYF
CDR3 DNA: TGTGCCAGCAGTTTAGGGACTAGCGGTTACGAGCAGTACTTC

clone size: few
V gene: TRBV5-4
J gene: TRBJ2-1
D gene: TRBD2
CDR3 protein: CASRSTSGSVGEQFF
CDR3 DNA: TGTGCCAGCAGGTCGACTAGCGGGAGTGTGGGTGAGCAGTTCTTC

clone size: -
V gene: TRBV18
J gene: TRBJ2-7
D gene: TRBD1
CDR3 protein: CASSPPGQGAQDEQYF
CDR3 DNA: TGTGCCAGCTCACCACCGGGACAGGGGGCGCAGGACGAGCAGTACTTC

clone size: -
V gene: TRBV6-6
J gene: TRBJ2-3
D gene: TRBD1
CDR3 protein: CASSYTGDRGTDTQYF
CDR3 DNA: TGTGCCAGCAGTTACACGGGAGACAGGGGGACAGATACGCAGTATTTT

clone size: -
V gene: TRBV13
J gene: TRBJ1-1
D gene: TRBD1
CDR3 protein: CASSLVGDRGPTEAFF
CDR3 DNA: TGTGCCAGCAGCTTAGTAGGGGACAGGGGGCCCACTGAAGCTTTCTTT

clone size: -
V gene: TRBV4-1
J gene: TRBJ1-2
D gene: TRBD1
CDR3 protein: CASSQVWTGARLPGYTF
CDR3 DNA: TGCGCCAGCAGCCAAGTGTGGACAGGGGCCCGACTACCCGGCTACACCTTC

clone size: few
V gene: TRBV4-1
J gene: TRBJ1-2
D gene: -
CDR3 protein: CASSQASRESGGYTF
CDR3 DNA: TGCGCCAGCAGCCAAGCCTCCCGGGAGTCCGGTGGCTACACCTTC

clone size: -
V gene: TRBV6-5
J gene: TRBJ2-2
D gene: TRBD1
CDR3 protein: CASSSRGPHTGELFF
CDR3 DNA: TGTGCCAGCAGTTCCAGGGGGCCCCACACCGGGGAGCTGTTTTTT

clone size: few
V gene: TRBV5-1
J gene: TRBJ2-3
D gene: -
CDR3 protein: CASSLRIMSDTQYF
CDR3 DNA: TGCGCCAGCAGCCTAAGAATTATGTCAGATACGCAGTATTTT

clone size: -
V gene: TRBV10-2
J gene: TRBJ2-7
D gene: -
CDR3 protein: CASRGKSSYEQYF
CDR3 DNA: TGCGCCAGCCGGGGTAAGAGCTCCTACGAGCAGTACTTC

clone size: -
V gene: TRBV19
J gene: TRBJ1-2
D gene: TRBD1
CDR3 protein: CASSIPRDRVDGYTF
CDR3 DNA: TGTGCCAGTAGCATTCCTCGGGACAGAGTGGATGGCTACACCTTC

clone size: few
V gene: TRBV9
J gene: TRBJ1-4
D gene: -
CDR3 protein: CASSPSTRREKLFF
CDR3 DNA: TGTGCCAGCAGCCCGTCCACGCGGCGTGAAAAACTGTTTTTT

clone size: -
V gene: TRBV27
J gene: TRBJ1-2
D gene: -
CDR3 protein: CASGQGGAILYGYTF
CDR3 DNA: TGTGCCAGCGGCCAGGGAGGGGCCATCCTCTATGGCTACACCTTC

clone size: once
V gene: TRBV5-1
J gene: TRBJ2-1
D gene: TRBD2
CDR3 protein: CASSWPDPKLATATVSYNEQFF
CDR3 DNA: TGCGCCAGCAGCTGGCCCGATCCAAAACTAGCGACCGCTACCGTCTCCTACAATGAGCAGTTCTTC

clone size: -
V gene: TRBV5-1
J gene: TRBJ2-5
D gene: TRBD1
CDR3 protein: CASSLGQGPETQYF
CDR3 DNA: TGCGCCAGCAGCTTGGGACAGGGCCCCGAGACCCAGTACTTC

clone size: few
V gene: TRBV7-8
J gene: TRBJ2-5
D gene: TRBD2
CDR3 protein: CASSLVGDYISLQETQYF
CDR3 DNA: TGTGCCAGCAGCTTAGTGGGGGACTATATATCCCTCCAAGAGACCCAGTACTTC

clone size: -
V gene: TRBV28
J gene: TRBJ2-5
D gene: -
CDR3 protein: CASSLITLGVGRETQYF
CDR3 DNA: TGTGCCAGCAGCTTAATTACTCTAGGGGTAGGAAGAGAGACCCAGTACTTC

clone size: -
V gene: TRBV5-6
J gene: TRBJ2-6
D gene: -
CDR3 protein: CASSLGQGRTWANVLTF
CDR3 DNA: TGTGCCAGCAGCTTGGGGCAGGGGCGGACCTGGGCCAACGTCCTGACTTTC

clone size: few
V gene: TRBV11-2
J gene: TRBJ2-5
D gene: -
CDR3 protein: CASSFLQGREAFQTQYF
CDR3 DNA: TGTGCCAGCAGCTTTCTGCAGGGTAGGGAAGCGTTCCAGACCCAGTACTTC

clone size: -
V gene: TRBV19
J gene: TRBJ2-3
D gene: -
CDR3 protein: CASSNGGLSDTQYF
CDR3 DNA: TGTGCCAGTAGTAATGGGGGCCTTTCAGATACGCAGTATTTT

clone size: -
V gene: TRBV7-9
J gene: TRBJ2-7
D gene: -
CDR3 protein: CASNYLGDTSSYEQYF
CDR3 DNA: TGTGCCAGCAACTACTTAGGGGACACAAGCTCCTACGAGCAGTACTTC

clone size: -
V gene: TRBV18
J gene: TRBJ2-7
D gene: TRBD1
CDR3 protein: CASSPAGQGAVEQYF
CDR3 DNA: TGTGCCAGCTCACCAGCAGGACAGGGGGCGGTCGAGCAGTACTTC

clone size: once
V gene: TRBV2
J gene: TRBJ2-6
D gene: TRBD1
CDR3 protein: CASRQDRGSSGANVLTF
CDR3 DNA: TGTGCCAGCAGGCAGGACAGGGGGAGTTCCGGGGCCAACGTCCTGACTTTC